These 25 T cell receptor beta chains were all obtained from the same sample, sequenced in a study of cytomegalovirus exposure and HLA in healthy donors. Vbeta (60) and Jbeta (13) primers were used in the PCR. Assay used: immunoSEQ multiplex PCR; TCRdb lists only in-frame clones, some missing. The sample data list about 140,000 clones. The specimen was PBMCs. The receptors originated from a man aged 40-55 years in good health and CMV-seronegative.

The V gene is TRBV12-5, the J gene TRBJ2-3, with TRBD1 matching 10 bases. Trimming at V came to 6 bases and at J to 4 bases, leaving 13 bases not matched to a gene. The germline CDR1 and CDR2 sequences are LGHNT and FRNRAP. The CDR3 extends over 17 amino acids. CDR3 protein: CASGPGQGFSSPDTQYF. The CDR3 DNA reads as TGTGCTAGTGGCCCGGGACAGGGGTTCTCAAGCCCAGATACGCAGTATTTT.

To note about this clone: The conserved phenylalanine or tryptophan is not found at the CDR3 terminus, so this likely reflects a read error. The DNA is omitted, as the CDR3 cannot be located on it reliably, and the CDR3 follows TCRdb's listing. The J gene is TRBJ2-7, the V gene TRBV10-3; no check of the table's D call, TRBD1, against the DNA was made. The CDR3 has 18 amino acids, counting both end residues. The germline CDR1 and CDR2 sequences are ENHRY and SYGVKD. This chain's CDR3 is CAISESLGQGLGGRAVLL.

The chain has TRBV6-5 and TRBJ1-2, with D possibly matching TRBD1 (5 bases). Trimming cost V 2 bases and J 5 bases, with 6 bases left between them. Germline V CDR1 and CDR2: MNHEY, SVGAGI. The CDR3 is 12 amino acids. CDR3 nucleotide sequence: TGTGCCAGCAGTTACACAGGTTATGGCTACACCTTC. The encoded protein is CASSYTGYGYTF.

The chain couples TRBV4-2 to TRBJ2-3; possibly TRBD2 for D (5 bases). CDR3 length: 16 amino acids. Germline V gene data show CDR1 as LGHNA and CDR2 as YNFKEQ. Deletions cut 0 bases from V and 0 bases from J, with 10 bases between. This CDR3 reads CASSQELVRSTDTQYF. For the CDR3, the DNA is TGTGCCAGCAGCCAAGAACTAGTTAGGAGCACAGATACGCAGTATTTT.

The chain is built from TRBV10-3 and TRBJ1-2; the match to TRBD1 covers 8 bases. V shed 5 bases and J 5 bases; nucleotides not matched to a gene: 4. CDR1 ENHRY and CDR2 SYGVKD come from the germline V gene. This CDR3 is 13 amino acids long. The CDR3 DNA is TGTGCCATCAGTACCGACAGGGGTTATGGCTACACCTTC. Residues: CAISTDRGYGYTF.

A word on this clone: This specimen includes other DNA sequences encoding the same CDR3. The chain uses TRBV6-5 and TRBJ1-1, with a weak D call TRBD1 (6 bases). Germline V gene data show CDR1 as MNHEY and CDR2 as SVGAGI. This CDR3 region has 15 residues. Trimming removed 0 bases at V and 1 base at J, with 9 bases between. The DNA for the CDR3 is TGTGCCAGCAGTTACTCGATAGGGGGGAACACTGAAGCTTTCTTT. Translating gives CASSYSIGGNTEAFF.

In DNA, the CDR3 is TGTGCCAGCAGCTTACGCGGGGGGGGCTCCTACAATGAGCAGTTCTTC. It specifies CASSLRGGGSYNEQFF. This chain uses TRBV7-3 with TRBJ2-1; 9 bases agree with TRBD2. V was pared by 2 bases and J by 0 bases, with 2 bases of the junction left unmatched. CDR1 and CDR2 from the germline V gene are SGHTA and FQGTGA. The CDR3 is made up of 16 amino acids.

V is TRBV19 and J is TRBJ1-5; TRBD1 is a possible D gene (6 bases). The germline V gene has CDR1 LNHDA and CDR2 SQIVND (reference sequence). V gave up 3 bases and J gave up 6 bases, with 15 bases separating them. This CDR3 contains 15 residues. The CDR3, as DNA: TGTGCCAGTAGTATCGCGGGGGGCGATGGTCAGCCCCAGCATTTT. Translation gives CASSIAGGDGQPQHF.

This chain uses TRBV6-1 with TRBJ1-5; 7 nucleotides agree with TRBD1. With 6 bases clipped from V and 4 bases from J, the junction kept 3 bases outside the gene matches. CDR1 and CDR2 (germline): MNHNS, SASEGT. This CDR3 contains 13 residues. The CDR3 DNA sequence: TGTGCCAGCAGCGGGACAGCTAATCAGCCCCAGCATTTT. Its protein product is CASSGTANQPQHF.

The rearrangement uses TRBV14 and TRBJ1-2; D not resolved. Trimming pared 3 bases from V and 8 bases from J, leaving 13 bases between. CDR1 SGHDN and CDR2 FVKESK come from the germline V gene. The CDR3 is made up of 13 amino acids. The CDR3 protein is CASSQPGTTGYTF. CDR3 bases: TGTGCCAGCAGCCAGCCGGGAACGACGGGCTACACCTTC.

V gene TRBV6-6 combines with J gene TRBJ1-1; tentatively, D is TRBD1 (6 bases). Trimming pared 2 bases from V and 3 bases from J, leaving 7 bases between. In germline, CDR1 is MNHNY, CDR2 SVGAGI (reference sequence). CDR3 length equals 13 residues. CDR3 region: CASSYRTDTEAFF. The CDR3 DNA follows: TGTGCCAGCAGTTACAGGACAGACACTGAAGCTTTCTTT.

J is TRBJ2-2 and V is TRBV7-6; tentatively, D is TRBD2 (7 bases). Trimming shortened V by 0 bases and J by 2 bases, and 10 bases separated the two germline ends. The CDR3 runs 16 residues. Germline values: CDR1 SGHVS, CDR2 FNYEAQ. The CDR3 DNA sequence: TGTGCCAGCAGCTTAGCGGGGGGGCCAAACACCGGGGAGCTGTTTTTT. Encoded protein: CASSLAGGPNTGELFF.

Written as DNA, the CDR3 is TGCGCCAGCAGCCAACTAGACAGGGGGCCCACAGATACGCAGTATTTT. It specifies CASSQLDRGPTDTQYF. The chain recombines TRBV5-1 with TRBJ2-3, with 10 bases aligning to TRBD1. V lost 4 bases and J lost 2; bases outside the gene matches: 7. The CDR3 has 16 amino acids. Germline lookup yields CDR1 SGHRS and CDR2 YFSETQ.

V and J are TRBV4-1 and TRBJ1-5; weak D call: TRBD1 (5 bases). The V end lost 6 bases, the J end lost 4 bases, and 19 bases lay between the germline ends. Germline values: CDR1 MGHRA, CDR2 YSYEKL. The CDR3 runs to 16 residues. The CDR3 spells CASSQLPTGSNQPQHF. CDR3 coding DNA: TGCGCCAGCAGTCAATTGCCTACAGGATCAAATCAGCCCCAGCATTTT.

The rearrangement links TRBV7-9 to TRBJ2-5; D is possibly TRBD1 (5 bases). TRBJ2-7 matches the DNA end more closely, so the J call is doubtful. CDR1 and CDR2 (germline): SEHNR, FQNEAQ (reference sequence). The CDR3 covers 15 residues. In DNA, the CDR3 is TGTGCCAGCAGCTTAGCTCAGGGTAGGTTCTACGAGCAGTACTTC. It yields the protein CASSLAQGRFYEQYF.

The genes are TRBV19 and TRBJ2-1; D possibly corresponds to TRBD2 (5 bases). Trimming left V 9 bases short and J 1 base short, with 7 bases between. This CDR3 comprises 12 residues. The germline gives CDR1 LNHDA, CDR2 SQIVND (reference sequence). The CDR3 nucleotides are TGTGCCAGCGCGGGTTCCTACAATGAGCAGTTCTTC. It codes for CASAGSYNEQFF.

This chain joins TRBV7-8 and TRBJ2-7, with 8 nucleotides matching TRBD1. CDR3 length: 15 residues. V was clipped by 7 bases and J by 0 bases; unmatched bases: 8. The V gene's germline CDR1 is SGHVS and CDR2 FQNEAQ. In DNA, the CDR3 is TGTGCCAGCACCATCAGGACAGGGAGCTCCTACGAGCAGTACTTC. Its protein product is CASTIRTGSSYEQYF.

The chain uses TRBV18 and TRBJ2-6; perhaps TRBD1 as D (6 bases). Per germline, CDR1 KGHSH and CDR2 LQKENI. The V gene lost 3 bases and the J gene lost 4 bases, with 22 bases spanning the gap. The CDR3 length is 19 residues. CDR3 coding DNA: TGTGCCAGCTCACCGCGAATCCTTCAAACAGGGCAGGGGGCCAACGTCCTGACTTTC. Residues: CASSPRILQTGQGANVLTF.

This chain uses TRBV6-1 with TRBJ2-5, with 7 bases aligning to TRBD2. V shed 4 bases, J shed 2 bases, and the junction held 4 bases outside the gene matches. Germline assignment: CDR1 MNHNS and CDR2 SASEGT. This CDR3 region has 14 residues. Here the CDR3 DNA reads TGTGCCAGCAGTGCCAAGCGGGGACAAGAGACCCAGTACTTC. This gives the protein CASSAKRGQETQYF.

The chain is built from TRBV7-3 and TRBJ2-5, with 7 bases matching TRBD2. The germline CDR1 and CDR2 sequences are SGHTA and FQGTGA. The V gene end was trimmed by 3 bases and the J gene end by 5 bases; junction bases not matched to a gene: 9. This CDR3 is built from 15 residues. The CDR3 spells CASSFQRGSGETQYF. The CDR3 DNA sequence: TGTGCCAGCAGCTTTCAGCGGGGCTCCGGGGAGACCCAGTACTTC.

The chain employs TRBV6-4 and TRBJ2-3; D perhaps matches TRBD2 (7 bases). CDR3 size: 14 residues. Germline CDR1 is MRHNA and CDR2 is SNTAGT. Trimming cost V 2 bases and J 2 bases, with 8 bases left between them. CDR3 protein: CASSDGGATDTQYF. In nucleotides, the CDR3 is TGTGCCAGCAGTGACGGGGGGGCCACAGATACGCAGTATTTT.

This rearrangement joins TRBV7-2 to TRBJ1-2; D unresolved. The length of the CDR3 is 15 residues. Trimming shortened V by 5 bases and J by 8 bases, and 21 bases separated the two germline ends. Per the germline V gene, CDR1 is SGHTA and CDR2 is FQGNSA. CDR3 protein: CASSINTGYSQGYTF. In DNA form, the CDR3 reads TGTGCCAGCAGCATAAACACGGGGTATTCTCAAGGCTACACCTTC.

The rearrangement joins TRBV11-2 to TRBJ2-7; the D is unclear. In germline, CDR1 is SGHAT, CDR2 FQNNGV. This CDR3 contains 14 residues. Trimming took 0 bases from V and 1 from J, leaving 7 bases between them. CDR3 sequence reads: CASSLDRLSYEQYF. In nucleotides, the CDR3 is TGTGCCAGCAGCTTAGACAGGTTGTCCTACGAGCAGTACTTC.

The chain is built from TRBV5-1 and TRBJ1-3; no definite D call. Germline CDR1 is SGHRS and CDR2 is YFSETQ. CDR3 length equals 16 residues. The V end lost 2 bases, the J end lost 0 bases, and 12 bases lay between the germline ends. DNA for the CDR3: TGCGCCAGCAGCTTACCCCAAAGTAGCTCTGGAAACACCATATATTTT. It encodes CASSLPQSSSGNTIYF.

The rearrangement joins TRBV9 to TRBJ1-1, with 7 bases that match TRBD1. Germline CDR1 and CDR2: SGDLS and YYNGEE. The trim removed 0 bases at V and 3 bases at J, leaving 2 bases unmatched. This CDR3 region has 14 residues. This chain's CDR3 is CASSVEGADTEAFF. The DNA of the CDR3 is TGTGCCAGCAGCGTAGAGGGGGCCGACACTGAAGCTTTCTTT.